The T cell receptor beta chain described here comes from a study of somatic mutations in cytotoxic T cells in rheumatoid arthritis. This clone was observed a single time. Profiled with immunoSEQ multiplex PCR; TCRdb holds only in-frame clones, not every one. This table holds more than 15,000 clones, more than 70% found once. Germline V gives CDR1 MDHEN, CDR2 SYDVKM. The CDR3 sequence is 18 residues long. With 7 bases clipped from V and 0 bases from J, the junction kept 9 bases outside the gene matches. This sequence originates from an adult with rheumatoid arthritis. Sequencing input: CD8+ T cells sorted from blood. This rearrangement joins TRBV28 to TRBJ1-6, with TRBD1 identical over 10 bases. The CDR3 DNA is TGTGCCAGCAACCTCGGGACAGGGGATAGCTCCTATAATTCACCCCTCCACTTT. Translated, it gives CASNLGTGDSSYNSPLHF.